These 2 T cell receptor beta chains were all obtained from the same sample, sequenced in a study of T cells after yellow fever vaccination (dated by TCRdb to the late 2010s). According to the study, the label for this sample's treatment or condition signals: live attenuated yellow fever vaccine strain. Libraries were constructed by 5' RACE. Instrument used: Illumina HiSeq 2500. The public reads were quality trimmed at Q25 with fastp and then assembled into clones with MiXCR by TCRdb, keeping productive beta chains. Identical CDR3 protein sequences are pooled into one entry, listed with their most common genes and DNA. The sample table records about 550,000 distinct CDR3 sequences; about a fifth of these occur just once. 14% of the sample is in the top ten clones. The sample here was PBMCs, taken 15 days after the yellow fever booster vaccination. The receptors were gathered from a man in his thirties or forties who received the YFV17D yellow fever vaccine.

This clonotype was observed at least ten times. The V and J genes are TRBV23-1 and TRBJ2-4; D uncertain. TRBV23-1 has ORF status, its function being uncertain. V lost 4 bases, J lost 0 bases, and 22 bases lay in between. This CDR3 region has 19 residues. The CDR3 region is CASSPAICITKLAKNIQYF. The CDR3 DNA reads TGCGCCAGCAGTCCGGCCATTTGCATAACAAAACTAGCCAAAAACATTCAGTACTTC.

In its sample, this clonotype was seen a few times. The rearrangement joins TRBV6-5 to TRBJ2-1; perhaps TRBD2 as D (6 bases). Germline loops: CDR1 MNHEY, CDR2 SVGAGI. V lost 5 bases and J 4 bases, leaving 15 bases between the germline ends. The CDR3 covers 15 residues. The CDR3, as DNA: TGTGCCAGCAGTCAGCGGGCTGAGGGGTACAATGAGCAGTTCTTC. Protein sequence: CASSQRAEGYNEQFF.